Shown below are 17 T cell receptor beta chains from a single sample sequenced in a study of T cells in Graves' hyperthyroidism and ophthalmopathy. There were TCR beta CDR3 regions amplified from RNA transcripts. The primer set for the first-round RT-PCR of the TCR CDR3 was HTBI. One entry per CDR3 protein, called by TCRdb with MiXCR from the multiplex PCR reads. The sample consists of approximately 490,000 distinct CDR3 sequences, 20% to 25% of them appearing once. The sequencing input was blood. The receptors stem from a woman in her 70s with Graves' ophthalmopathy.

This clonotype was recorded many times. The CDR3 here is CASSELWGYTF. The DNA of the CDR3 is TGTGCCAGCAGTGAACTATGGGGCTACACCTTC. The chain combines TRBV25-1 with TRBJ1-2; D is ambiguous. Per germline, CDR1 MGHDK and CDR2 SYGVNS. The CDR3 consists of 11 residues. V shed 2 bases and J shed 8 bases, with 6 bases lying between them.

The chain recombines TRBV12-3 or TRBV12-4 with TRBJ1-3; D gene uncertain. V was pared by 2 bases and J by 2 bases, with 7 bases between. This CDR3 comprises 14 residues. CDR3 amino acids: CASSLYEAGNTIYF. CDR3 sequence (DNA): TGTGCCAGCAGTTTATATGAGGCTGGAAACACCATATATTTT.

This clonotype was seen more than once but under ten times. The gene calls are TRBV7-2 and TRBJ1-4; 8 bases line up with TRBD1. CDR3 size: 14 residues. The trim removed 5 bases at V and 7 bases at J, leaving 6 bases unmatched. Per the germline V gene, CDR1 is SGHTA and CDR2 is FQGNSA. In nucleotides, the CDR3 is TGTGCCAGCAGCCAGGACAGGGTAGCTGAAAAACTGTTTTTT. It translates to CASSQDRVAEKLFF.

The sample holds a few counts of this clonotype. This chain connects TRBV24-1 to TRBJ2-1, with 8 positions matching TRBD2. There are 15 residues in the CDR3. The V segment lost 2 bases and the J segment 7 bases; nucleotides outside the gene matches: 6. Germline assignment: CDR1 KGHDR and CDR2 SFDVKD. The chain's CDR3 is CATSDWSGRSNEQFF. The CDR3 DNA follows: TGTGCCACCAGTGATTGGAGCGGGAGAAGTAATGAGCAGTTCTTC.

This clonotype has a count of ten or more. The V call is TRBV7-3, the J call TRBJ2-5, with 9 nucleotides matching TRBD2. The CDR3 runs to 16 residues. V lost 5 bases, J lost 7 bases, and 14 bases stayed unmatched. CDR1 and CDR2 from the germline V gene are SGHTA and FQGTGA. CDR3 sequence: CASSPIAGAKHGTQYF. CDR3 nucleotide sequence: TGTGCCAGCAGCCCCATAGCGGGAGCGAAACATGGGACCCAGTACTTC. Full variable domain (missing parts from reference TRBV7-3 and TRBJ2-5): GAGVSQTPSNKVTEKGKYVELRCDPISGHTALYWYRQSLGQGPEFLIYFQGTGAADDSGLPNDRFFAVRPEGSVSTLKIQRTERGDSAVYLCASSPIAGAKHGTQYFGPGTRLLVL.

V usage is TRBV6-2 or TRBV6-3 and J usage is TRBJ2-1; TRBD2 agrees at 8 bases. Germline V gives CDR1 MNHEY, CDR2 SVGEGT. The CDR3 consists of 15 residues. The V and J ends lost 2 bases and 6 bases, in that order; junction bases with no gene match: 6. CDR3 in amino acids: CASSYVSGGPNEQFF. The DNA of the CDR3 is TGTGCCAGCAGTTACGTCTCGGGAGGGCCCAATGAGCAGTTCTTC.

This chain connects TRBV3-1 to TRBJ2-7; D is uncertain. The ends were cut back, 1 base at V and 3 bases at J, with 7 bases in the middle. Per the germline V gene, CDR1 is LGHDT and CDR2 is YNNKEL (reference sequence). CDR3 length: 13 amino acids. CDR3 nucleotide sequence: TGTGCCAGCAGCCAAGGGGCTTACTACGAGCAGTACTTC. Its protein product is CASSQGAYYEQYF.

This clonotype was picked up a small number of times. The J gene is TRBJ2-7, the V gene TRBV7-2; tentatively, D is TRBD1 or TRBD2 (5 bases each). Germline CDR1 SGHTA, CDR2 FQGNSA. The length of the CDR3 is 15 residues. Trimming took 5 bases from V and 7 from J, leaving 21 bases between them. Written as DNA, the CDR3 is TGTGCCAGCAGCACCCGGGGACCAGGGATGGGGGAGCAGTACTTC. Translation gives CASSTRGPGMGEQYF.

The rearrangement joins TRBV5-4 to TRBJ2-7; possible D gene TRBD2, 6 bases. Deletions cut 4 bases from V and 3 bases from J, with 20 bases between. The germline gives CDR1 SGHNT, CDR2 YYREEE (reference sequence). The CDR3 runs 16 residues. CDR3 nucleotides: TGTGCCAGCAGCCTGGGAGGTGGGCAGGGAGGCTACGAGCAGTACTTC. Protein: CASSLGGGQGGYEQYF.

The genes are TRBV2 and TRBJ2-3; D gene uncertain. The germline V gene has CDR1 SNHLY and CDR2 FYNNEI. The CDR3 runs to 11 residues. V was clipped by 3 bases and J by 11 bases, with 9 bases between them. The CDR3 region is CASSDLIVQYF. The CDR3 DNA reads TGTGCCAGCAGTGATCTCATTGTGCAGTATTTT.

This clonotype showed up many times. The chain uses TRBV12-3 or TRBV12-4 and TRBJ1-2; tentative D call: TRBD1 (5 bases). V was clipped by 6 bases and J by 7 bases, with 12 bases between them. The CDR3 is made up of 12 amino acids. CDR3 protein: CASRGDRRGYTF. Written as DNA, the CDR3 is TGTGCCAGCAGGGGGGATCGTCGTGGCTACACCTTC.

This clonotype was counted at least ten times. The V call is TRBV28, the J call TRBJ2-7; 7 bases line up with TRBD1. Trimming removed 4 bases from V and 4 bases from J; junction bases left unmatched: 7. There are 14 residues in the CDR3. From germline, CDR1 is MDHEN and CDR2 SYDVKM. DNA for the CDR3: TGTGCCAGCAGTTCCTCGGGACAGATATACGAGCAGTACTTC. Encoded protein: CASSSSGQIYEQYF.

Ten or more counts support this clonotype. The chain carries TRBV6-1 and TRBJ2-1, with 11 bases aligning to TRBD1. The CDR3 is 14 amino acids. The V gene's germline CDR1 is MNHNS and CDR2 SASEGT. V gave up 6 bases and J gave up 4 bases; unmatched junction bases: 2. CDR3 bases: TGTGCCAGCAGCGGACAGGGGGCATACAATGAGCAGTTCTTC. The encoded protein is CASSGQGAYNEQFF.

This clonotype was seen a few times. The chain has TRBV20-1 and TRBJ2-7; D could derive from TRBD1 or TRBD2 (6 bases each). The CDR3 loop spans 14 amino acids. CDR1 DFQATT and CDR2 SNEGSKA come from the germline V gene (reference sequence). Trimming pared 3 bases from V and 3 bases from J, leaving 15 bases between. The chain's CDR3 is CSASLGGSLYEQYF. The CDR3 bases are TGCAGTGCTAGTCTCGGGGGCAGTCTCTACGAGCAGTACTTC.

V is TRBV3-1 and J is TRBJ1-5; D gene ambiguous. Germline V gene sequence: CDR1 LGHDT, CDR2 YNNKEL (reference sequence). Trimming took 4 bases from V and 2 from J, leaving 12 bases between them. The CDR3 consists of 15 residues. The CDR3 loop reads CASSPSGGRNQPQHF. As DNA, the CDR3 is TGTGCCAGCAGCCCCTCAGGAGGGCGCAATCAGCCCCAGCATTTT.

This clonotype was detected only once. The rearrangement links TRBV19 to TRBJ2-5; 11 bases align to TRBD2. The CDR3 covers 15 residues. Germline CDR1 LNHDA, CDR2 SQIVND (reference sequence). J gave up 3 bases and V 4 bases, and 4 bases lay outside the gene matches. The CDR3 loop reads CASSTGTSGKETQYF. The CDR3 bases are TGTGCCAGTAGTACTGGGACTAGCGGCAAAGAGACCCAGTACTTC.

This clonotype was seen more than once but under ten times. The rearrangement joins TRBV7-9 to TRBJ1-2; TRBD1 aligns across 8 bases. The germline V gene has CDR1 SEHNR and CDR2 FQNEAQ (reference sequence). The CDR3 is 14 amino acids. Germline trimming cut 5 bases from V and 8 bases from J; bases unmatched to any gene: 10. In DNA form, the CDR3 reads TGTGCCAGCAGCCTCGGACCGACAGGGGACGGCTACACCTTC. This gives the protein CASSLGPTGDGYTF.